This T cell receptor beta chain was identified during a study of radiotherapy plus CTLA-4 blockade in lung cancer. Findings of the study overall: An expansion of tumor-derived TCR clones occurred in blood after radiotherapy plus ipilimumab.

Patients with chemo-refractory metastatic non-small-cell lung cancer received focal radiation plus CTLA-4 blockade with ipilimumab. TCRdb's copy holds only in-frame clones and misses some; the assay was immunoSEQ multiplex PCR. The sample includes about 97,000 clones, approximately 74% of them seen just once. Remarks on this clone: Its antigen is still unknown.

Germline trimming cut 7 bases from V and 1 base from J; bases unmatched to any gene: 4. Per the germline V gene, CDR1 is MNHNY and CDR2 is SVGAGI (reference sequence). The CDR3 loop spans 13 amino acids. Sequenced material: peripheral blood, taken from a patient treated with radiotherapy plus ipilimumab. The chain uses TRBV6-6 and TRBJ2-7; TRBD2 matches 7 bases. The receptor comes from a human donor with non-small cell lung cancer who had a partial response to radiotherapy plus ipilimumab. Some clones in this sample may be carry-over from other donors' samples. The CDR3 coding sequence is TGTGCCAGCACTGGGGGGGGGTCCTACGAGCAGTACTTC. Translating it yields CASTGGGSYEQYF.